Listed below are T cell receptor beta chains from one sample, sequenced in a study of T-cell reconstitution after alpha-beta-depleted transplantation in children. TCRdb processed the PCR reads anew with MiXCR; each CDR3 protein has one entry. The table records about 580,000 distinct CDR3 sequences, 20% to 25% of them present only once. The source was PBMCs, mostly from graft donor cells, collected 360 days after TCRalphabeta/CD19-depleted stem cell transplant. The source of these receptors is a boy in the first two years of life who had a stem cell transplant for acute myeloid leukemia, so the T cells may come from the graft donor. Each CDR3 is given with its conserved first and last residue. The D gene is left open where the match is weak. Not every row has a clone size; where given, it reads once, few, many or a size class.

clone_size j_call d_call v_call cdr3_aa cdr3_nt
few TRBJ2-1 TRBD1 TRBV20-1 CSAGGTGGNNEQFF TGCAGTGCTGGAGGGACAGGGGGCAACAATGAGCAGTTCTTC
- TRBJ2-7 TRBD2 TRBV6-2/TRBV6-3 CASRESGGFSYEQYF TGTGCCAGCAGAGAAAGCGGGGGGTTCTCCTACGAGCAGTACTTC
few TRBJ2-5 TRBD1 TRBV6-2/TRBV6-3 CASSSWGTGDVAAQEETQYF TGTGCCAGCAGTTCCTGGGGGACAGGGGATGTAGCGGCCCAAGAAGAGACCCAGTACTTC
- TRBJ1-4 TRBD1 TRBV5-1 CASSRGPATNEKLFF TGCGCCAGCAGCAGGGGGCCCGCAACTAATGAAAAACTGTTTTTT
- TRBJ2-7 - TRBV6-6 CASRTTGWREQYF TGTGCCAGCAGAACAACAGGGTGGCGCGAGCAGTACTTC
many TRBJ2-2 TRBD1 TRBV20-1 CSAREFLQGSTGELFF TGCAGTGCTAGAGAGTTTCTACAGGGGAGCACCGGGGAGCTGTTTTTT
- TRBJ2-1 - TRBV4-1 CASSQDSLRYNEQFF TGCGCCAGCAGCCAAGACAGCTTACGATACAATGAGCAGTTCTTC
- TRBJ2-5 TRBD2 TRBV5-1 CASSLGLAVILGGETQYF TGCGCCAGCAGCTTGGGACTAGCGGTAATACTAGGAGGAGAAACCCAGTACTTC
many TRBJ2-7 TRBD1 TRBV14 CASSHRLSGGPYEQYF TGTGCCAGCAGCCACAGGTTGTCAGGGGGTCCCTACGAGCAGTACTTC
many TRBJ2-3 TRBD2 TRBV5-1 CASSPRGGITDTQYF TGCGCCAGCAGCCCCCGGGGGGGGATCACAGATACGCAGTATTTT
few TRBJ2-3 - TRBV25-1 CASSDEGPTDTQYF TGTGCCAGCAGTGACGAAGGACCCACAGATACGCAGTATTTT
- TRBJ2-3 - TRBV12-3/TRBV12-4 CASSRWRGNTDTQYF TGTGCCAGCAGTCGGTGGCGGGGAAACACAGATACGCAGTATTTT
many TRBJ2-1 - TRBV3-1 CASSAREIEQFF TGTGCCAGCAGCGCACGGGAGATTGAGCAGTTCTTC
few TRBJ2-7 TRBD1 TRBV7-2 CASTFTTGDYEQYF TGTGCCAGCACGTTTACGACAGGGGACTACGAGCAGTACTTC
- TRBJ1-5 TRBD1 TRBV20-1 CSACRDRGRCLSNQPQHF TGCAGTGCTTGCCGGGACAGGGGAAGGTGTCTTAGCAATCAGCCCCAGCATTTT
- TRBJ2-5 - TRBV12-3/TRBV12-4 CASSPSRLQETQYF TGTGCCAGCAGTCCGAGCAGACTCCAAGAGACCCAGTACTTC
- TRBJ2-5 TRBD2 TRBV28 CASSLGAGVGWQETQYF TGTGCCAGCAGTTTAGGAGCGGGGGTAGGATGGCAAGAGACCCAGTACTTC
few TRBJ2-3 TRBD2 TRBV7-6 CASSKYSGATDTQYF TGTGCCAGCAGCAAATATAGCGGGGCAACAGATACGCAGTATTTT
few TRBJ2-1 - TRBV6-1 CASSQRTLHNEQFF TGTGCCAGCAGTCAACGGACCCTACACAATGAGCAGTTCTTC
- TRBJ1-4 - TRBV4-3 CASSPPLGVATNEKLFF TGCGCCAGCAGCCCCCCTTTGGGGGTTGCAACTAATGAAAAACTGTTTTTT
many TRBJ2-2 - TRBV7-6 CASSLDVIRKNTGELFF TGTGCCAGCAGCTTAGATGTCATTCGGAAAAACACCGGGGAGCTGTTTTTT
many TRBJ2-2 TRBD1 TRBV2 CASNSGQGGTGELFF TGTGCCAGCAACTCGGGACAGGGCGGCACCGGGGAGCTGTTTTTT
- TRBJ2-1 TRBD2 TRBV7-6 CASSLAHNAPGLETNGNEQFF TGTGCCAGCAGCTTAGCGCATAACGCACCGGGACTAGAGACCAACGGCAATGAGCAGTTCTTC
- TRBJ2-1 - TRBV4-3 CASSHAGGGQFF TGCGCCAGCAGCCACGCCGGGGGAGGGCAGTTCTTC
- TRBJ1-5 - TRBV20-1 CSARALGVATNQPQHF TGCAGTGCTAGAGCCCTGGGAGTGGCTACGAATCAGCCCCAGCATTTT
few TRBJ1-2 - TRBV20-1 CSARDSEGSYGYTF TGCAGTGCTAGAGATAGTGAGGGTTCCTATGGCTACACCTTC
many TRBJ1-2 TRBD1 TRBV20-1 CSASALQGVPNYGYTF TGCAGTGCTAGCGCCTTACAGGGGGTCCCTAACTATGGCTACACCTTC